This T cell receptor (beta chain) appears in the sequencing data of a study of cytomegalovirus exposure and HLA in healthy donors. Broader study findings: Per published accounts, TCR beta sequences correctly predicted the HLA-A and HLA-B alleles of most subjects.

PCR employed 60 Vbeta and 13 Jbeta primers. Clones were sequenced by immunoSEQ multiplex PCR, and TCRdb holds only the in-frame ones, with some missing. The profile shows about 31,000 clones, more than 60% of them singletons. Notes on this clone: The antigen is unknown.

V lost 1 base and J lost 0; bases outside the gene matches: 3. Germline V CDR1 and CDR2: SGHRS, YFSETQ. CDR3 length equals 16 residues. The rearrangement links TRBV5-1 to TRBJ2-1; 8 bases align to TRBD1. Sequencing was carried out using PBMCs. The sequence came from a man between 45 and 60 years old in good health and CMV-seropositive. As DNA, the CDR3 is TGCGCCAGCAGCTTGCCCGGGACAGGCTCCTACAATGAGCAGTTCTTC. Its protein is CASSLPGTGSYNEQFF.